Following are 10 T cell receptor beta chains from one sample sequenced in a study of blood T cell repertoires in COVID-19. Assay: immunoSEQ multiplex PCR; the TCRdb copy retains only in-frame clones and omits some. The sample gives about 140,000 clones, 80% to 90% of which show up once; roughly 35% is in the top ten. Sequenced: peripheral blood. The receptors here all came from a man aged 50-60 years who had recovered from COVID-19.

This CDR3 reads CARSLGVEGGSYEQYF. In DNA form, the CDR3 reads TGTGCCAGAAGCTTGGGGGTTGAGGGCGGCTCCTACGAGCAGTACTTC. V and J are TRBV5-3 and TRBJ2-7, with D possibly being TRBD2 (5 bases). TRBV5-3 is known as an ORF, though its function is uncertain. The length of the CDR3 is 16 residues. The V end was cut by 0 bases, the J end by 0 bases, with 13 bases between.

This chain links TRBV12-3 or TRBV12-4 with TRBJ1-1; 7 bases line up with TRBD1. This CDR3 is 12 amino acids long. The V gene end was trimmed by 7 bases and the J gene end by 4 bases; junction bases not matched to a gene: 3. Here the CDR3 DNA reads TGTGCCAGCATTTCAGGGGGCACTGAAGCTTTCTTT. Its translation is CASISGGTEAFF.

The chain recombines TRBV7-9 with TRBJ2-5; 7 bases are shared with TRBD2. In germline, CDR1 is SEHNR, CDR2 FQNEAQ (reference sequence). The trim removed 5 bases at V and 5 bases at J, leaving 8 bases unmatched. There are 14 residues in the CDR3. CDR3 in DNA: TGTGCCAGCAGCCCCGAGACTAGCTCTGAGACCCAGTACTTC. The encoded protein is CASSPETSSETQYF.

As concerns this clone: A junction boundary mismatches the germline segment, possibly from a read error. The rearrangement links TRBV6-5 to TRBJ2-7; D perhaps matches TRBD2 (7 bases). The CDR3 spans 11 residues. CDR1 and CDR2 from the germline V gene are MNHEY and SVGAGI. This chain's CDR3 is CASTTGGPLVF. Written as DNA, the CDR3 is TGTGCCAGCACTACCGGGGGGCCGCTAGTCTTC.

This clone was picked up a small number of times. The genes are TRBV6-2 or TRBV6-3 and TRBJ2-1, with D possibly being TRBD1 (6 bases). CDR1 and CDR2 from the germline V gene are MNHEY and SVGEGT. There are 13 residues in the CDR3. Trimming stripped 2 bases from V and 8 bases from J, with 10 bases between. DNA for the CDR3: TGTGCCAGCAGTTACGGGACATTGGATGAGCAGTTCTTC. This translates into CASSYGTLDEQFF.

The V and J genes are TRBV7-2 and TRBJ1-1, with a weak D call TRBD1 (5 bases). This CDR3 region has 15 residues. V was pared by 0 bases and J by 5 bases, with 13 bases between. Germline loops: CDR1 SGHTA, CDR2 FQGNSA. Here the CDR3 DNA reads TGTGCCAGCAGCTTAGCGGGGTGGACACAAACTGAAGCTTTCTTT. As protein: CASSLAGWTQTEAFF. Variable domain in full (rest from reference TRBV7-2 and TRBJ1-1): GAGVSQSPSNKVTEKGKDVELRCDPISGHTALYWYRQSLGQGLEFLIYFQGNSAPDKSGLPSDRFSAERTGGSVSTLTIQRTQQEDSAVYLCASSLAGWTQTEAFFGQGTRLTVV.

The CDR3 loop is CASSDLTGEDEKLFF. The CDR3 nucleotides read TGTGCCAGCAGTGACCTGACAGGGGAGGATGAAAAACTGTTTTTT. The gene calls are TRBV25-1 and TRBJ1-4; the match to TRBD1 covers 8 bases. Germline CDR1 MGHDK, CDR2 SYGVNS. CDR3 size: 15 residues. The junction had 6 bases not matched to a gene; V was cut back by 3 bases and J by 6 bases. Combining the CDR3 with reference TRBV25-1 and TRBJ1-4 gives the whole variable domain EADIYQTPRYLVIGTGKKITLECSQTMGHDKMYWYQQDPGMELHLIHYSYGVNSTEKGDLSSESTVSRIRTEHFPLTLESARPSHTSQYLCASSDLTGEDEKLFFGSGTQLSVL.

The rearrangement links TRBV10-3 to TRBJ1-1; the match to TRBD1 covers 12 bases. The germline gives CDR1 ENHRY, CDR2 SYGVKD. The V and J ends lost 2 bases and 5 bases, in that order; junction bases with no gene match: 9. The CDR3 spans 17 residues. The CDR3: CAISEGAGQGAKTEAFF. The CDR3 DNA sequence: TGTGCCATCAGTGAGGGGGCGGGACAGGGGGCGAAAACTGAAGCTTTCTTT.

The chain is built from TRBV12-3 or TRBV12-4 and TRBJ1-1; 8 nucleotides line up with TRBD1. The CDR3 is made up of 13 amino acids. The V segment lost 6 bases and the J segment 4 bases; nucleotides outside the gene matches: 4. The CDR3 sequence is CASRRQGSTEAFF. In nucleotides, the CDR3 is TGTGCCAGCAGGAGACAGGGGAGCACTGAAGCTTTCTTT.

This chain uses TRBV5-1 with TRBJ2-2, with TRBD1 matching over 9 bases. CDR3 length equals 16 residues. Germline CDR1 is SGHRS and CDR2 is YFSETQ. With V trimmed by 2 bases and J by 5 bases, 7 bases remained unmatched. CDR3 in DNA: TGCGCCAGCAGCTTAGGACAGGGGTGGATAACCGGGGAGCTGTTTTTT. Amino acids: CASSLGQGWITGELFF.